The 21 T cell receptor beta chains reported below all come from one sample, sequenced in a study of cytomegalovirus exposure and HLA in healthy donors. PCR employed 60 Vbeta and 13 Jbeta primers. Some clones are missing from TCRdb's copy, which holds only in-frame ones; the method was immunoSEQ multiplex PCR. The sample shows roughly 58,000 clones, about four fifths of them seen only once. Sample: PBMCs. These receptors came from a woman aged 40-49 years in good health and CMV-seronegative.

The chain has TRBV5-1 and TRBJ1-2; the match to TRBD1 covers 7 bases. The ends lost 3 bases at V and 5 bases at J; junction bases unmatched: 4. CDR1 and CDR2 from the germline V gene are SGHRS and YFSETQ. This CDR3 is built from 13 residues. The DNA of the CDR3 is TGCGCCAGCAGCTCAGGGGGAGCGTATGGCTACACCTTC. Its protein product is CASSSGGAYGYTF.

The rearrangement uses TRBV4-1 and TRBJ2-7, with TRBD2 identical over 9 bases. From germline, CDR1 is MGHRA and CDR2 YSYEKL. Germline trimming cut 1 base from V and 2 bases from J; bases unmatched to any gene: 6. The CDR3 is 16 residues long. The CDR3 region has the DNA TGCGCCAGCAGCCAAGGCCCTCTAGCGGGGACCTACGAGCAGTACTTC. Translation gives CASSQGPLAGTYEQYF.

This chain connects TRBV10-3 to TRBJ2-7; 8 positions agree with TRBD1. The CDR3 loop spans 14 amino acids. J was trimmed by 3 bases and V by 0 bases; bases with no gene match: 1. Per germline, CDR1 ENHRY and CDR2 SYGVKD. CDR3 sequence (DNA): TGTGCCATCAGTGAGTCTGGGACAGGCTACGAGCAGTACTTC. Translation gives CAISESGTGYEQYF.

The chain has TRBV7-9 and TRBJ2-3, with 7 bases matching TRBD2. Germline values: CDR1 SEHNR, CDR2 FQNEAQ (reference sequence). V shed 5 bases, J shed 3 bases, and the junction held 8 bases outside the gene matches. This CDR3 region has 15 residues. The chain's CDR3 is CASSRTSGGTDTQYF. The CDR3, as DNA: TGTGCCAGCAGCCGCACCTCGGGAGGTACAGATACGCAGTATTTT.

The CDR3 nucleotides read TGCGCCAGCAGACCTAACTCCGGGACTAGCCTCGAGCAGTACTTC. It encodes CASRPNSGTSLEQYF. The V and J genes are TRBV5-1 and TRBJ2-5, with 9 bases fitting TRBD2. The J call may be wrong; the DNA end is better matched by TRBJ2-7. The CDR3 runs 15 residues. Per germline, CDR1 SGHRS and CDR2 YFSETQ.

The chain is built from TRBV5-1 and TRBJ2-7, with 9 bases that match TRBD1. Germline CDR1 and CDR2: SGHRS and YFSETQ. CDR3 length equals 14 residues. V lost 3 bases and J lost 4; bases outside the gene matches: 5. CDR3 bases: TGCGCCAGCAGCTCCGGGACAGGGACTTACGAGCAGTACTTC. Protein sequence: CASSSGTGTYEQYF.

V gene TRBV19 combines with J gene TRBJ2-7, with 8 bases fitting TRBD1. CDR1 is LNHDA and CDR2 is SQIVND in the germline V gene (reference sequence). This CDR3 is 13 amino acids long. V was clipped by 4 bases and J by 3 bases; unmatched bases: 2. CDR3 in amino acids: CASSTGQVYEQYF. In DNA form, the CDR3 reads TGTGCCAGTAGTACGGGACAGGTCTACGAGCAGTACTTC.

The V gene is TRBV19, the J gene TRBJ2-7; D uncertain. The CDR3 contains 13 residues. V gave up 3 bases and J gave up 3 bases, with 9 bases separating them. The germline gives CDR1 LNHDA, CDR2 SQIVND (reference sequence). The CDR3 region has the DNA TGTGCCAGTAGTATTCCCCGGAGCTACGAGCAGTACTTC. Amino acids: CASSIPRSYEQYF.

This chain connects TRBV4-1 to TRBJ1-5; D remains unclear. Germline V gene sequence: CDR1 MGHRA, CDR2 YSYEKL. The ends were cut back, 4 bases at V and 2 bases at J, with 9 bases in the middle. The CDR3 runs 14 residues. The CDR3, as DNA: TGCGCCAGCAGCCCCCTGGGCGGCAATCAGCCCCAGCATTTT. This gives the protein CASSPLGGNQPQHF.

J is TRBJ2-2 and V is TRBV30, with D unclear. In germline, CDR1 is GTSNPN, CDR2 SVGIG (reference sequence). The CDR3 sequence is 13 residues long. Trimming shortened V by 2 bases and J by 4 bases, and 8 bases separated the two germline ends. Here the CDR3 reads CAWSRVRTGELFF. Written as DNA, the CDR3 is TGTGCCTGGAGTCGGGTTCGCACCGGGGAGCTGTTTTTT.

This rearrangement joins TRBV6-5 to TRBJ1-3; 8 bases match TRBD1. V was clipped by 3 bases and J by 2 bases; unmatched bases: 3. Per germline, CDR1 MNHEY and CDR2 SVGAGI. The CDR3 loop spans 15 amino acids. This chain's CDR3 is CASSYRQGPGNTIYF. CDR3 coding DNA: TGTGCCAGCAGTTATAGACAGGGGCCTGGAAACACCATATATTTT.

This clone was counted between two and nine times. The V and J genes are TRBV6-1 and TRBJ2-7; 9 nucleotides agree with TRBD2. The CDR3 extends over 14 amino acids. Trimming removed 4 bases from V and 1 base from J; junction bases left unmatched: 2. Germline values: CDR1 MNHNS, CDR2 SASEGT. DNA for the CDR3: TGTGCCAGCAGTGGCACTAGCGGGTCCTACGAGCAGTACTTC. Protein sequence: CASSGTSGSYEQYF.

The chain combines TRBV5-1 with TRBJ1-1; TRBD1 aligns across 7 bases. This CDR3 contains 12 residues. Unmatched junction bases numbered 6, after V lost 7 bases and J lost 6 bases. Germline CDR1 reads SGHRS; CDR2 reads YFSETQ. The CDR3 reads CASGLQGSEAFF. Written as DNA, the CDR3 is TGCGCCAGCGGATTACAGGGGTCTGAAGCTTTCTTT.

The V call is TRBV18, the J call TRBJ1-1; tentative D call: TRBD1 (5 bases). V gave up 2 bases and J gave up 0 bases, with 7 bases separating them. Germline V gene data show CDR1 as KGHSH and CDR2 as LQKENI. This CDR3 is built from 14 residues. The CDR3 DNA follows: TGTGCCAGCTCACCAGACAGCTTGAACACTGAAGCTTTCTTT. Its protein is CASSPDSLNTEAFF. Variable domain in full (rest from reference TRBV18 and TRBJ1-1): NAGVMQNPRHLVRRRGQEARLRCSPMKGHSHVYWYRQLPEEGLKFMVYLQKENIIDESGMPKERFSAEFPKEGPSILRIQQVVRGDSAAYFCASSPDSLNTEAFFGQGTRLTVV.

This sequence joins TRBV7-9 and TRBJ2-3; 7 bases are shared with TRBD2. The V gene end was trimmed by 1 base and the J gene end by 2 bases; junction bases not matched to a gene: 6. The CDR3 loop spans 16 amino acids. The germline gives CDR1 SEHNR, CDR2 FQNEAQ (reference sequence). CDR3 sequence: CASSLVLGGYTDTQYF. For the CDR3, the DNA is TGTGCCAGCAGCTTAGTCCTCGGGGGGTACACAGATACGCAGTATTTT.

The J gene is TRBJ2-5, the V gene TRBV5-1; D not certain. The V and J ends lost 1 base and 1 base respectively, with 11 bases between them. This CDR3 has 15 amino acids. Per germline, CDR1 SGHRS and CDR2 YFSETQ. The CDR3 here is CASSLFSEIQETQYF. The CDR3 DNA sequence: TGCGCCAGCAGCTTGTTTTCGGAGATCCAAGAGACCCAGTACTTC.

The chain is built from TRBV18 and TRBJ2-7, with 8 positions matching TRBD1. CDR3 size: 16 residues. Losses at the gene ends were 0 bases for V and 7 bases for J; bases not matched to a gene: 11. The germline gives CDR1 KGHSH, CDR2 LQKENI. In DNA form, the CDR3 reads TGTGCCAGCTCACCACCTTCGACAGGGGACTTGGGGGAGCAGTACTTC. Translated: CASSPPSTGDLGEQYF.

The chain recombines TRBV20-1 with TRBJ2-1; D not certain. The CDR3 has 11 amino acids. Looked up from germline, CDR1 is DFQATT and CDR2 is SNEGSKA (reference sequence). Trimming shortened V by 1 base and J by 6 bases, and 4 bases separated the two germline ends. CDR3 region: CSARGLNEQFF. The CDR3 nucleotides are TGCAGTGCTAGAGGACTCAATGAGCAGTTCTTC.

The genes are TRBV4-2 and TRBJ1-1, with TRBD1 identical over 8 bases. The V gene end was trimmed by 2 bases and the J gene end by 3 bases; junction bases not matched to a gene: 2. The CDR3 runs 14 residues. Germline V gene sequence: CDR1 LGHNA, CDR2 YNFKEQ. The CDR3 bases are TGTGCCAGCAGCCAACAGGGGGCGGACACTGAAGCTTTCTTT. Protein: CASSQQGADTEAFF.

The chain links TRBV5-4 to TRBJ2-1; 9 bases agree with TRBD2. The trim removed 0 bases at V and 4 bases at J, leaving 5 bases unmatched. CDR3 length: 16 amino acids. Looked up from germline, CDR1 is SGHNT and CDR2 is YYREEE (reference sequence). CDR3 amino acids: CASSLESSGKYNEQFF. CDR3 nucleotides: TGTGCCAGCAGCTTGGAGTCTAGCGGGAAATACAATGAGCAGTTCTTC.

J is TRBJ2-3 and V is TRBV4-3, with 10 bases fitting TRBD2. CDR3 length: 15 residues. Germline V lookup: CDR1 LGHNA, CDR2 YSLEER. The trim removed 1 base at V and 4 bases at J, leaving 2 bases unmatched. The CDR3 loop reads CASSQGTSGPDTQYF. The CDR3 nucleotides read TGCGCCAGCAGCCAAGGGACTAGCGGCCCAGATACGCAGTATTTT.